This T cell receptor (beta chain) was identified during a study of blood T cell repertoires in COVID-19 (TCRdb year 2020). Some background on the complete study: Collaborator samples came from the United States, Italy and Spain and covered acute and convalescent phases of COVID-19. Subjects who had been exposed to COVID-19, were actively infected with it, or had recovered from it provided the deeply sampled blood TCRbeta repertoires that made up the dataset. The repertoires were released in a freely available public database intended as a resource for research on the immune response to SARS-CoV-2. HLA class I and class II types, where available, came from metadata supplied by the sample provider rather than from assay-based typing. Samples came from the ongoing ImmuneRACE study (first 160 participants) plus 1,254 subjects from 6 global collaborators. A de-identified subject ID, COVID-19 status, age in years and sex were almost always included in the sample metadata. The prospective study material was composed of cDNA or gDNA derived from T cells, B-cell-depleted T cells, or PBMCs.

Details on this clone: Its cognate antigen has yet to be identified. Base quality data are lacking; no much larger clone is found one base away.

Whole blood was collected in K2EDTA tubes by collaborating institutions according to the institutions' own protocols. For TCRbeta analysis, collaborator samples were shipped as frozen whole blood, as isolated PBMCs, or as DNA extracted from either sample type. The immunoSEQ Assay, a bias-controlled multiplex PCR, was used to amplify TCRbeta CDR3 regions from genomic DNA. The published analysis was carried out like this. The number of nucleated cells in each sample was estimated from the amplification of reference gene primers within the assay. To quantify the absolute abundance of each unique TCRbeta CDR3 rearrangement, sequence reads were collapsed and filtered. Productive Simpson clonality was computed per sample as the square root of Simpson's diversity index over productive rearrangements. TCRdb took this table from immuneACCESS and kept in-frame rearrangements with V and J called. Such tables lack part of the clones; where checked against another copy, unresolved V genes explain under half of the gap, and the rest is unexplained. The V and J calls and clone size come from that table; D and trimming were worked out from the DNA. A total of 140,000 to 150,000 clones appear in this sample, about 79% of them only once. Of the sample, roughly a tenth is held by the ten largest clones.

General conclusions and limits of the study: How much clinical and demographic metadata was included differed by source and by participant, and the metadata was provided uncurated.

The material sequenced was peripheral blood. The origin of this receptor is a man in his 60s with active or convalescent COVID-19.

This receptor has the CDR3 CASTLQSSGANVLTF. The nucleotides read TGTGCCAGCACTTTACAGAGCTCTGGGGCCAACGTCCTGACTTTC. The chain employs TRBV7-2 and TRBJ2-6, with no D gene named confidently. The germline V gene sets CDR1 to SGHTA and CDR2 to FQGNSA. The CDR3 spans 15 residues, from the cysteine through the phenylalanine. Just CDR3 DNA is preserved here, 45 bases in frame from base 1. V loses 7 bases of germline sequence and J loses 0 bases, and the interval between the two ends is 10 bases.